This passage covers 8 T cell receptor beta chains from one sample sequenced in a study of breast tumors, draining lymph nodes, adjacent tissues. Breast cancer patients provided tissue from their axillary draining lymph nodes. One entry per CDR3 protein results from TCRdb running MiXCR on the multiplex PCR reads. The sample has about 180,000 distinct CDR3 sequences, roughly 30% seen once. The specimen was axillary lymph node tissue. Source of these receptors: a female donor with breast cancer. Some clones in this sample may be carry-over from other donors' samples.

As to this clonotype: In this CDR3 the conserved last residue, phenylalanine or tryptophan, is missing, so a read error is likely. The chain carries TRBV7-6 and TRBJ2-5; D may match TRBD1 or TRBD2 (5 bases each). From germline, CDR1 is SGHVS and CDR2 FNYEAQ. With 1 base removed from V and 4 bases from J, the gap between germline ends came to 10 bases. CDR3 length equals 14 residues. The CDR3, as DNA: TGTGCCAGCAGCTTAGTAGATGGGGGAGAGACCCAGTACCTC. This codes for CASSLVDGGETQYL.

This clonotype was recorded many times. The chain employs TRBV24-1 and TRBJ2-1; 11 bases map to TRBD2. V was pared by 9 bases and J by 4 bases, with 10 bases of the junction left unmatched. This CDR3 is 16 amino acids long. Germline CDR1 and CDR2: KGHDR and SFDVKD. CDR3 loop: CATWSGASGGYNEQFF. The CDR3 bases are TGTGCCACCTGGTCTGGGGCTAGCGGGGGGTACAATGAGCAGTTCTTC.

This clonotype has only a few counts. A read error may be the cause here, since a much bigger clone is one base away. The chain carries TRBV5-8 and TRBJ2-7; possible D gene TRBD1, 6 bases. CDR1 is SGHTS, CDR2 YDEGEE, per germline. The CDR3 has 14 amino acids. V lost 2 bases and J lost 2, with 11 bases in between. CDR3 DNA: TGTGCCAGCAGCTTAAGGGACACGGCCTACGAGCAGTACTTC. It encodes CASSLRDTAYEQYF.

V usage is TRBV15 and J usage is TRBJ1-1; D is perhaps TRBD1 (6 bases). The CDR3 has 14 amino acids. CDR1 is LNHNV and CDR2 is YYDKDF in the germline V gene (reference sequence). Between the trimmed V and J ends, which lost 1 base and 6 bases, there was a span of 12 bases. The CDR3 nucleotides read TGTGCCACCAGCAGAGGAGAGGGGGAATCTGAAGCTTTCTTT. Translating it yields CATSRGEGESEAFF.

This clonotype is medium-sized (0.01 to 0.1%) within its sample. Written as DNA, the CDR3 is TGCGCCAGCAGAGGACAGGGGCAATGTGTGGGAAACACCATATATTTT. Translation: CASRGQGQCVGNTIYF. The V gene is TRBV10-1, the J gene TRBJ1-3, with 9 positions matching TRBD1. Losses at the gene ends were 6 bases for V and 4 bases for J; bases not matched to a gene: 10. This CDR3 comprises 16 residues. Looked up from germline, CDR1 is WNHNN and CDR2 is SYGVQD (reference sequence).

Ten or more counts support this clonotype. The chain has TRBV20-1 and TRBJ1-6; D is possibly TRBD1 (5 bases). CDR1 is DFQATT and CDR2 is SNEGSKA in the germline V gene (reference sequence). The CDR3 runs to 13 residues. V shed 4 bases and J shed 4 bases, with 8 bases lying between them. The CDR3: CSATGLYNSPLHF. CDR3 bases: TGCAGTGCTACAGGGTTGTATAATTCACCCCTCCACTTT.

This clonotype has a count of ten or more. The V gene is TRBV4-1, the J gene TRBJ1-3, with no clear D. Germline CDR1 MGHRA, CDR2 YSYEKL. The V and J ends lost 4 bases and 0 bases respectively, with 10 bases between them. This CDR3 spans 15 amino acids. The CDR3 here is CASSPNPSSGNTIYF. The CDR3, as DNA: TGCGCCAGCAGCCCGAATCCCTCCTCTGGAAACACCATATATTTT.

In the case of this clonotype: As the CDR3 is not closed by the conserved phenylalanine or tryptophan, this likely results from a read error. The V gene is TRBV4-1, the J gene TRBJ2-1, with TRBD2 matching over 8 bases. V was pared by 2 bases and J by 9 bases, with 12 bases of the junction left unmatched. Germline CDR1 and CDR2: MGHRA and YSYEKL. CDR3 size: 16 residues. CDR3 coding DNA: TGCGCCAGCAGCCAAATGAAGGCGGGAGGTCTAGGTGAGCAGTTCGTC. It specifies CASSQMKAGGLGEQFV.